Each of the 26 T cell receptor beta chains below was sequenced from the same sample in a study of blood T cell repertoires in COVID-19. The assay was immunoSEQ multiplex PCR, and TCRdb's table has in-frame clones only and misses some. This sample has roughly 34,000 clones, with 90% found just once. Input material: peripheral blood. These TCRs come from a man aged 60 to 75 with active COVID-19.

V and J are TRBV5-6 and TRBJ1-2; possible D gene TRBD1, 6 bases. Germline values: CDR1 SGHDT, CDR2 YYEEEE. CDR3 length: 14 residues. V was pared by 1 base and J by 4 bases, with 11 bases between. The CDR3 DNA is TGTGCCAGCAGCTTGCCAGGGGCGATCTATGGCTACACCTTC. Amino acids: CASSLPGAIYGYTF.

The chain employs TRBV6-5 and TRBJ2-3; the match to TRBD2 covers 9 bases. This CDR3 spans 15 amino acids. V lost 6 bases, J lost 2 bases, and 6 bases stayed unmatched. Germline V CDR1 and CDR2: MNHEY, SVGAGI. CDR3 sequence reads: CASRTGTSNTDTQYF. In DNA, the CDR3 is TGTGCCAGCAGAACCGGGACTAGCAACACAGATACGCAGTATTTT.

The genes are TRBV7-8 and TRBJ2-5; TRBD2 matches 12 bases. CDR1 is SGHVS and CDR2 is FQNEAQ in the germline V gene. The CDR3 totals 15 residues. Trimming removed 4 bases from V and 4 bases from J; junction bases left unmatched: 4. DNA for the CDR3: TGTGCCAGCAGCTCCCTACTAGCGGGGGGAGAGACCCAGTACTTC. Protein sequence: CASSSLLAGGETQYF.

This chain joins TRBV24-1 and TRBJ2-3, with D possibly TRBD1 on 6 matching bases. The V and J ends lost 0 bases and 5 bases respectively, with 11 bases between them. CDR1 is KGHDR, CDR2 SFDVKD, per germline. The length of the CDR3 is 15 residues. CDR3 amino acids: CATSDLRGIGDTQYF. Here the CDR3 DNA reads TGTGCCACCAGTGATTTGAGGGGGATTGGAGATACGCAGTATTTT.

The chain links TRBV5-1 to TRBJ1-1, with D possibly being TRBD1 (5 bases). The CDR3 has 15 amino acids. Looked up from germline, CDR1 is SGHRS and CDR2 is YFSETQ. Trimming removed 0 bases at V and 0 bases at J, with 9 bases between. The CDR3 here is CASSLEHRLNTEAFF. CDR3 DNA sequence: TGCGCCAGCAGCTTGGAACACAGGTTGAACACTGAAGCTTTCTTT.

This chain joins TRBV4-2 and TRBJ2-1; 13 bases match TRBD2. CDR3 size: 15 residues. The germline CDR1 and CDR2 sequences are LGHNA and YNFKEQ. V gave up 2 bases and J gave up 8 bases; unmatched junction bases: 3. In DNA, the CDR3 is TGTGCCAGCAGCCAACGGACTAGCGGGGGATATGAGCAGTTCTTC. It translates to CASSQRTSGGYEQFF.

The CDR3 DNA reads TGTGCCAGCAGCCCCCCCGCGGGGACAGCTTTCTTT. Amino acids: CASSPPAGTAFF. The V gene is TRBV3-1 (or the pseudogene TRBV3-2), the J gene TRBJ1-1; possibly TRBD1 for D (5 bases). The V and J ends lost 4 bases and 10 bases respectively, with 13 bases between them. The germline gives CDR1 LGHDT, CDR2 YNNKEL (reference sequence). The CDR3 is 12 amino acids.

This clone was recorded once. This chain links TRBV19 with TRBJ1-1; D may be TRBD1 (6 bases). V lost 3 bases and J 7 bases, leaving 18 bases between the germline ends. CDR1 and CDR2 (germline): LNHDA, SQIVND (reference sequence). There are 15 residues in the CDR3. The CDR3 here is CASSIPLGASYEAFF. CDR3 in DNA: TGTGCCAGTAGTATCCCGCTGGGGGCCTCCTATGAAGCTTTCTTT.

V usage is TRBV2 and J usage is TRBJ2-7, with D possibly TRBD1 on 6 matching bases. Trimming cost V 7 bases and J 3 bases, with 10 bases left between them. The CDR3 covers 12 residues. Germline loops: CDR1 SNHLY, CDR2 FYNNEI. CDR3 in DNA: TGTGCCAGCAATCAGGGACACTACGAGCAGTACTTC. It is translated as CASNQGHYEQYF.

This chain uses TRBV30 with TRBJ1-6, with 8 positions matching TRBD1. The CDR3 has 12 amino acids. J was trimmed by 9 bases and V by 5 bases; bases with no gene match: 3. The germline gives CDR1 GTSNPN, CDR2 SVGIG (reference sequence). This CDR3 reads CAWATGGSPLHF. The CDR3 DNA reads TGTGCCTGGGCTACAGGGGGTTCACCCCTCCACTTT.

The rearrangement links TRBV6-2 or TRBV6-3 to TRBJ2-1; the D gene is possibly TRBD1 (6 bases). This CDR3 contains 12 residues. Germline values: CDR1 MNHEY, CDR2 SVGEGT. Trimming took 5 bases from V and 10 from J, leaving 12 bases between them. CDR3 residues: CASSRTGKEQFF. CDR3 in DNA: TGTGCCAGCAGTAGAACAGGGAAAGAGCAGTTCTTC.

The J gene is TRBJ2-4, the V gene TRBV5-6; tentative D call: TRBD2 (5 bases). The CDR3 has 13 residues. CDR1 is SGHDT and CDR2 is YYEEEE in the germline V gene. The V gene lost 4 bases and the J gene lost 7 bases, with 12 bases spanning the gap. This CDR3 reads CASSPVRGNIQYF. The CDR3 bases are TGTGCCAGCAGCCCCGTGAGAGGGAACATTCAGTACTTC.

The V gene is TRBV29-1, the J gene TRBJ1-1; 7 bases line up with TRBD1. Germline-derived CDR1 and CDR2 are SQVTM and ANQGSEA. This CDR3 contains 14 residues. The V and J ends lost 7 bases and 1 base, in that order; junction bases with no gene match: 9. The CDR3 loop is CSARTGEGNTEAFF. CDR3 sequence (DNA): TGCAGCGCCCGGACAGGCGAGGGGAACACTGAAGCTTTCTTT.

The chain recombines TRBV28 with TRBJ1-4, with a tentative D call TRBD1 (6 bases). Looked up from germline, CDR1 is MDHEN and CDR2 is SYDVKM. The CDR3 spans 15 residues. V gave up 2 bases and J gave up 10 bases, with 17 bases separating them. The CDR3 here is CASSLGGREYGKLFF. CDR3 DNA: TGTGCCAGCAGTTTAGGGGGCAGGGAGTACGGAAAACTGTTTTTT. Using reference TRBV28 and TRBJ1-4 for the parts outside the CDR3, the full variable domain is DVKVTQSSRYLVKRTGEKVFLECVQDMDHENMFWYRQDPGLGLRLIYFSYDVKMKEKGDIPEGYSVSREKKERFSLILESASTNQTSMYLCASSLGGREYGKLFFGSGTQLSVL.

About this clone: Germline and junction disagree at one end, which may indicate a read error. This chain links TRBV7-2 with TRBJ2-7, with 8 bases lining up with TRBD1. Germline V gene sequence: CDR1 SGHTA, CDR2 FQGNSA. This CDR3 comprises 14 residues. The CDR3, as DNA: TGTGCCAGCAGCCCGGGGGACAGGCCTCCCCACAGTAAGTTC. It codes for CASSPGDRPPHSKF.

The table lists this clone with a count of one. The V call is TRBV6-2 or TRBV6-3, the J call TRBJ1-1; a weak D match, TRBD1 (6 bases). Per germline, CDR1 MNHEY and CDR2 SVGEGT. V lost 5 bases to trimming and J lost 6 bases, with 13 bases between them. This CDR3 is built from 13 residues. In DNA form, the CDR3 reads TGTGCCAGCAGTGGGGGGGGCTGGCCTGAAGCTTTCTTT. This gives the protein CASSGGGWPEAFF.

This chain joins TRBV7-2 and TRBJ2-5, with TRBD2 matching over 8 bases. The CDR3 spans 17 residues. Per the germline V gene, CDR1 is SGHTA and CDR2 is FQGNSA. Unmatched junction bases numbered 12, after V lost 1 base and J lost 5 bases. In nucleotides, the CDR3 is TGTGCCAGCAGCTTAGAAGGGCGGGGGGCGGTAGGGGAGACCCAGTACTTC. Encoded protein: CASSLEGRGAVGETQYF.

The chain couples TRBV28 to TRBJ2-2; TRBD1 might be the D (6 bases). V lost 5 bases, J lost 2 bases, and 9 bases lay in between. The CDR3 runs to 14 residues. Germline CDR1 is MDHEN and CDR2 is SYDVKM. The CDR3 DNA reads as TGTGCCAGCAGTCCGGGACAAAACACCGGGGAGCTGTTTTTT. This encodes CASSPGQNTGELFF.

The chain carries TRBV27 and TRBJ2-2, with TRBD2 as a possible D gene (6 bases). The germline V gene has CDR1 MNHEY and CDR2 SMNVEV (reference sequence). The CDR3 sequence is 16 residues long. V shed 2 bases and J shed 7 bases, with 17 bases lying between them. This chain's CDR3 is CASSLRGTLGGGELFF. The CDR3 nucleotides read TGTGCCAGCAGTTTACGGGGTACACTGGGGGGCGGGGAGCTGTTTTTT.

In this sample, this clone turned up once. The genes are TRBV10-2 and TRBJ2-2; 8 bases are shared with TRBD1. The length of the CDR3 is 16 residues. Germline lookup yields CDR1 WSHSY and CDR2 SAAADI. V shed 5 bases, J shed 1 base, and the junction held 6 bases outside the gene matches. CDR3 residues: CASSFGQGQNTGELFF. The CDR3 DNA reads TGCGCCAGCAGTTTCGGACAGGGACAGAACACCGGGGAGCTGTTTTTT.

The chain couples TRBV18 to TRBJ1-1; D may be TRBD1 (5 bases). The V end lost 1 base, the J end lost 4 bases, and 10 bases lay between the germline ends. The CDR3 totals 14 residues. The germline V gene encodes CDR1 KGHSH and CDR2 LQKENI. DNA of the CDR3: TGTGCCAGCTCACCACAGGGGCAGGGCACTGAAGCTTTCTTT. Residues: CASSPQGQGTEAFF.

The rearrangement joins TRBV5-5 to TRBJ2-5; D is possibly TRBD2 (5 bases). This CDR3 contains 17 residues. The germline V gene encodes CDR1 SGHKS and CDR2 YYEKEE (reference sequence). The V end lost 3 bases, the J end lost 5 bases, and 23 bases lay between the germline ends. This CDR3 is CASSSEGGQNWVETQYF. The CDR3 nucleotides read TGTGCCAGCAGCTCCGAGGGCGGGCAGAATTGGGTGGAGACCCAGTACTTC.

The chain uses TRBV6-2 or TRBV6-3 and TRBJ1-1; D is possibly TRBD1 (6 bases). V was pared by 2 bases and J by 6 bases, with 7 bases between. The CDR3 runs 12 residues. Germline V gene lookup returns CDR1 MNHEY and CDR2 SVGEGT. The CDR3 DNA is TGTGCCAGCAGTTACGGACAGTCTGAAGCTTTCTTT. This encodes CASSYGQSEAFF.

V is TRBV25-1 and J is TRBJ2-5; D not certain. The V end lost 3 bases, the J end lost 5 bases, and 7 bases lay between the germline ends. CDR3 length: 12 amino acids. Germline V gene lookup returns CDR1 MGHDK and CDR2 SYGVNS. The CDR3, as DNA: TGTGCCAGCAGTGAGTATTCGGAGACCCAGTACTTC. This translates into CASSEYSETQYF.

V usage is TRBV18 and J usage is TRBJ1-2, with 8 bases matching TRBD1. V was clipped by 6 bases and J by 10 bases; unmatched bases: 10. CDR3 size: 13 residues. Germline V gene data show CDR1 as KGHSH and CDR2 as LQKENI. The CDR3: CASSLGQGTIYTF. The CDR3 DNA sequence: TGTGCCAGCTCCCTTGGACAGGGAACGATCTACACCTTC. The complete variable domain, with remaining parts taken from reference TRBV18 and TRBJ1-2, reads NAGVMQNPRHLVRRRGQEARLRCSPMKGHSHVYWYRQLPEEGLKFMVYLQKENIIDESGMPKERFSAEFPKEGPSILRIQQVVRGDSAAYFCASSLGQGTIYTFGSGTRLTVV.

The gene calls are TRBV6-5 and TRBJ2-2; 7 positions match TRBD1. The CDR3 spans 13 residues. CDR1 MNHEY and CDR2 SVGAGI come from the germline V gene. Trimming took 5 bases from V and 8 from J; bases not matched to a gene: 5. The CDR3 DNA reads TGTGCCAGCAGTACCTACAGGGGAGGGGAGCTGTTTTTT. This sequence encodes CASSTYRGGELFF.